Listed below are T cell receptor beta chains from one sample, sequenced in a study of cytomegalovirus exposure and HLA in healthy donors. Repertoires were generated with immunoSEQ multiplex PCR, while TCRdb's copy carries only in-frame clones and drops some. The sample has about 150,000 clones, less than 90% seen once. What was sequenced was PBMCs. These receptors came from a woman between 18 and 29 years old in good health and CMV-seropositive. The CDR3 runs from the conserved cysteine through the conserved F or W. The order of the fields is D gene, J gene, clone size, V gene, CDR3 DNA, CDR3 protein. D genes are given only for firm matches. Rows give clone size only sometimes, using once, few, many, or a class for an expanded clone.

d_call: .
j_call: TRBJ1-5
clone_size: .
v_call: TRBV6-5
cdr3_nt: TGTGCCAGCAGACCAGGGCCTATAGGCAATCAGCCCCAGCATTTT
cdr3_aa: CASRPGPIGNQPQHF

d_call: .
j_call: TRBJ1-1
clone_size: .
v_call: TRBV19
cdr3_nt: TGTGCCAGTAGTATCAGGGGTGGGGTGAACACTGAAGCTTTCTTT
cdr3_aa: CASSIRGGVNTEAFF

d_call: .
j_call: TRBJ2-2
clone_size: .
v_call: TRBV7-2
cdr3_nt: TGTGCCAGCAGCTTACGTAACACCGGGGAGCTGTTTTTT
cdr3_aa: CASSLRNTGELFF

d_call: TRBD1
j_call: TRBJ2-5
clone_size: .
v_call: TRBV6-1
cdr3_nt: TGTGCCAGCAGTCTGACAGGGGTACAAGAGACCCAGTACTTC
cdr3_aa: CASSLTGVQETQYF

d_call: .
j_call: TRBJ2-7
clone_size: .
v_call: TRBV5-1
cdr3_nt: TGCGCCAGCACTTCTGGGGGGGCTTCCTACGAGCAGTACTTC
cdr3_aa: CASTSGGASYEQYF

d_call: TRBD2
j_call: TRBJ2-1
clone_size: once
v_call: TRBV5-1
cdr3_nt: TGCGCCAGCAGCTTGGAGACTAGCGGGAGGGCCCGCAGCAGTAATGAGCAGTTCTTC
cdr3_aa: CASSLETSGRARSSNEQFF

d_call: .
j_call: TRBJ1-5
clone_size: .
v_call: TRBV19
cdr3_nt: TGTGCCAGTAGTCCACCAAGGGCGGGGGTCAATCAGCCCCAGCATTTT
cdr3_aa: CASSPPRAGVNQPQHF

d_call: .
j_call: TRBJ2-7
clone_size: .
v_call: TRBV19
cdr3_nt: TGTGCCAGTAGTATCTCTGTCACGGCGGTGAGTCGATACGAGCAGTACTTC
cdr3_aa: CASSISVTAVSRYEQYF

d_call: .
j_call: TRBJ2-5
clone_size: .
v_call: TRBV10-3
cdr3_nt: TGTGCCATCAGTGACCTCTCGGAGACCCAGTACTTC
cdr3_aa: CAISDLSETQYF

d_call: .
j_call: TRBJ1-1
clone_size: .
v_call: TRBV6-1
cdr3_nt: TGTGCCAGCACTGCACAAGAGAACACTGAAGCTTTCTTT
cdr3_aa: CASTAQENTEAFF

d_call: TRBD2
j_call: TRBJ2-1
clone_size: .
v_call: TRBV6-4
cdr3_nt: TGTGCCAGCATGTGTACTAGCGGGGTTTACAATGAGCAGTTCTTC
cdr3_aa: CASMCTSGVYNEQFF

d_call: .
j_call: TRBJ2-1
clone_size: few
v_call: TRBV11-2
cdr3_nt: TGTGCCAGCAGCTTTTACGGTGGCTCCTACAATGAGCAGTTCTTC
cdr3_aa: CASSFYGGSYNEQFF

d_call: .
j_call: TRBJ2-7
clone_size: .
v_call: TRBV9
cdr3_nt: TGTGCCAGCAGCGTAGGCCCAGGGTACGAGCAGTACTTC
cdr3_aa: CASSVGPGYEQYF

d_call: TRBD2
j_call: TRBJ2-7
clone_size: .
v_call: TRBV9
cdr3_nt: TGTGCCAGCAGCGGGAGACCCTTGGCGGGAGGGTCCTACGAGCAGTACTTC
cdr3_aa: CASSGRPLAGGSYEQYF

d_call: TRBD2
j_call: TRBJ2-7
clone_size: .
v_call: TRBV5-1
cdr3_nt: TGCGCCAGCAGCTTGGGTGCGGGAGGCTACGAGCAGTACTTC
cdr3_aa: CASSLGAGGYEQYF

d_call: .
j_call: TRBJ2-3
clone_size: .
v_call: TRBV7-3
cdr3_nt: TGTGCCAGCAGCTTAGGGGGAGGACTAACGAGCACAGATACGCAGTATTTT
cdr3_aa: CASSLGGGLTSTDTQYF

d_call: TRBD1
j_call: TRBJ2-7
clone_size: .
v_call: TRBV15
cdr3_nt: TGTGCCACCAGCATTTCCGGGACAGAATCCTACGAGCAGTACTTC
cdr3_aa: CATSISGTESYEQYF

d_call: .
j_call: TRBJ2-3
clone_size: .
v_call: TRBV27
cdr3_nt: TGTGCCACCATCCAGGGCGGGACCCCAGATACGCAGTATTTT
cdr3_aa: CATIQGGTPDTQYF

d_call: .
j_call: TRBJ1-3
clone_size: .
v_call: TRBV10-3
cdr3_nt: TGTGCCATCAGGTTGACAGATACTGGAAACACCATATATTTT
cdr3_aa: CAIRLTDTGNTIYF

d_call: .
j_call: TRBJ1-4
clone_size: .
v_call: TRBV25-1
cdr3_nt: TGTGCCAGCAGTGACAGGGACTATGAGACTAATGAAAAACTGTTTTTT
cdr3_aa: CASSDRDYETNEKLFF

d_call: TRBD2
j_call: TRBJ2-5
clone_size: .
v_call: TRBV5-4
cdr3_nt: TGTGCCAGCAGCTCGGGACTAGCGGGGGTACAAGAGACCCAGTACTTC
cdr3_aa: CASSSGLAGVQETQYF

d_call: TRBD1
j_call: TRBJ1-2
clone_size: .
v_call: TRBV25-1
cdr3_nt: TGTGCCAGCAGTGAATATGGGACAGGGACTGGCTACACCTTC
cdr3_aa: CASSEYGTGTGYTF

d_call: TRBD1
j_call: TRBJ2-5
clone_size: .
v_call: TRBV19
cdr3_nt: TGTGCCAGTAGGGGACAGCAAGAGACCCAGTACTTC
cdr3_aa: CASRGQQETQYF

d_call: .
j_call: TRBJ1-3
clone_size: .
v_call: TRBV5-4
cdr3_nt: TGTGCCAGCAGCAGGGACACGATCTCTGGAAACACCATATATTTT
cdr3_aa: CASSRDTISGNTIYF

d_call: .
j_call: TRBJ2-5
clone_size: .
v_call: TRBV27
cdr3_nt: TGTGCCAGCAGCCCGCAAACAGGGTCGGTCGAGGAGACCCAGTACTTC
cdr3_aa: CASSPQTGSVEETQYF

d_call: TRBD2
j_call: TRBJ2-1
clone_size: .
v_call: TRBV5-1
cdr3_nt: TGCGCCAGCTCCCTGGCGGGAGGGCCGGATGAGCAGTTCTTC
cdr3_aa: CASSLAGGPDEQFF

d_call: .
j_call: TRBJ2-1
clone_size: .
v_call: TRBV11-3
cdr3_nt: TGTGCCAGCAGCTTACCACAAGTTGATGAGCAGTTCTTC
cdr3_aa: CASSLPQVDEQFF

d_call: TRBD2
j_call: TRBJ2-3
clone_size: .
v_call: TRBV7-6
cdr3_nt: TGTGCCAGCAGCTTATGGATTAGCGGGCCGCCTCACGCTCACACAGATACGCAGTATTTT
cdr3_aa: CASSLWISGPPHAHTDTQYF

d_call: TRBD2
j_call: TRBJ2-7
clone_size: .
v_call: TRBV5-4
cdr3_nt: TGTGCCAGCAGCTCTAGGACTAGCGGGTACGAGCAGTACTTC
cdr3_aa: CASSSRTSGYEQYF

d_call: .
j_call: TRBJ2-2
clone_size: .
v_call: TRBV29-1
cdr3_nt: TGCAGCGTTGAAGAAAGGCGGCCCGGGGAGCTGTTTTTT
cdr3_aa: CSVEERRPGELFF

d_call: .
j_call: TRBJ1-3
clone_size: .
v_call: TRBV19
cdr3_nt: TGTGCCAGTAGTATGGGGCAATTCTCTGGAAACACCATATATTTT
cdr3_aa: CASSMGQFSGNTIYF

d_call: TRBD2
j_call: TRBJ2-3
clone_size: .
v_call: TRBV29-1
cdr3_nt: TGCAGCGTTGAAGGTCTAGCGGGAGTGGGGGCAGATACGCAGTATTTT
cdr3_aa: CSVEGLAGVGADTQYF